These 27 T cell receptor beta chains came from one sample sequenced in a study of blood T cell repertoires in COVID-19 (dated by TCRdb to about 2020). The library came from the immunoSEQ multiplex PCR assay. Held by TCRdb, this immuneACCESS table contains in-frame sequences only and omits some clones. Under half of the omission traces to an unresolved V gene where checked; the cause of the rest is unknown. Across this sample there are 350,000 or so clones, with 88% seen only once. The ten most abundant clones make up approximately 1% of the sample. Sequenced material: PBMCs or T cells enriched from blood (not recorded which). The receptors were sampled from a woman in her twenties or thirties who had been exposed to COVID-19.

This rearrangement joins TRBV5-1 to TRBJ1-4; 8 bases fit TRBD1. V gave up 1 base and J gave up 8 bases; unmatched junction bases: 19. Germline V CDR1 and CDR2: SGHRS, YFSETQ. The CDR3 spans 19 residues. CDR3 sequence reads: CASSLRPGSPQGGKEKLFF. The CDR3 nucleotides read TGCGCCAGCAGCTTGCGCCCGGGATCCCCACAGGGGGGGAAGGAAAAACTGTTTTTT.

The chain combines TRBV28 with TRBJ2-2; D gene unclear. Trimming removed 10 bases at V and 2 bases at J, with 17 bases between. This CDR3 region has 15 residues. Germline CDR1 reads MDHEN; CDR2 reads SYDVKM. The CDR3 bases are TGTGCCATCACCCCTGCCACAGAAAACACCGGGGAGCTGTTTTTT. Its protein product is CAITPATENTGELFF.

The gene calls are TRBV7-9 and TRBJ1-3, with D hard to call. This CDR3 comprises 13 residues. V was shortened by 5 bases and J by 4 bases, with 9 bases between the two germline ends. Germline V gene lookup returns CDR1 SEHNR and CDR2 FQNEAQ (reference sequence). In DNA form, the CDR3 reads TGTGCCAGCAGCCCTCCGGGGGGAAACACCATATATTTT. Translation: CASSPPGGNTIYF.

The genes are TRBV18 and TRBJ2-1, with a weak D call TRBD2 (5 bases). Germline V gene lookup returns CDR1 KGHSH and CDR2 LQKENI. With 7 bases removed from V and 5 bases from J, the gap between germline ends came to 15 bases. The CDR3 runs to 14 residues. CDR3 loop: CASCYSLGNNEQFF. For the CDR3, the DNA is TGTGCCAGCTGCTACAGCCTCGGGAACAATGAGCAGTTCTTC.

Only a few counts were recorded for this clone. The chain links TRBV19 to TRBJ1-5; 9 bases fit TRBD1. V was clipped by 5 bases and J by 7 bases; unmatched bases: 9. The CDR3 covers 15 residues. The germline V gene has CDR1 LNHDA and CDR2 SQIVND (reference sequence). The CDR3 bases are TGTGCCAGTAGTCCGCTGGGACAGGGAGGACAGCCCCAGCATTTT. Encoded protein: CASSPLGQGGQPQHF.

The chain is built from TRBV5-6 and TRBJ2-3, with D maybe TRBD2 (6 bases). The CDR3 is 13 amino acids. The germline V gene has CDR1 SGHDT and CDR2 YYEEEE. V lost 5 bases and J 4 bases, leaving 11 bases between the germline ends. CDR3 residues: CASRFGSADTQYF. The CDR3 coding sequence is TGTGCCAGCAGATTCGGGAGCGCAGATACGCAGTATTTT. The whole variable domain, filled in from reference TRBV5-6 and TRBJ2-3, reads DAGVTQSPTHLIKTRGQQVTLRCSPKSGHDTVSWYQQALGQGPQFIFQYYEEEERQRGNFPDRFSGHQFPNYSSELNVNALLLGDSALYLCASRFGSADTQYFGPGTRLTVL.

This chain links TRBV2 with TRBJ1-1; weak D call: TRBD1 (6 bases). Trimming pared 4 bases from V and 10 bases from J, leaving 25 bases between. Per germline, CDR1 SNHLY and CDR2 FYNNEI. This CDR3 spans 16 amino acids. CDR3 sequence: CASSARGRMVGGGAFF. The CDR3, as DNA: TGTGCCAGCAGTGCACGGGGCCGCATGGTAGGGGGTGGAGCTTTCTTT.

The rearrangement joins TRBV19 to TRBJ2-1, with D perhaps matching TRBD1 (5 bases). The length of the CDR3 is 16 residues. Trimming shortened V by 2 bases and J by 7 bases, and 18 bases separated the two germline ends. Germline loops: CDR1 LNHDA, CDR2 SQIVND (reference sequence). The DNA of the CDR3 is TGTGCCAGTAGTATAAAGGGGTTCAGGGAAGTTAATGAGCAGTTCTTC. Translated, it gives CASSIKGFREVNEQFF.

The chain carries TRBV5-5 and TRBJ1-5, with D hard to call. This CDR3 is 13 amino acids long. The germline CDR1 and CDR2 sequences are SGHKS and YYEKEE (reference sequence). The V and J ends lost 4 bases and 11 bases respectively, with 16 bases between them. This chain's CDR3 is CASSLGGGRAQHF. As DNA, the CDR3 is TGTGCCAGCAGCCTCGGCGGAGGGAGGGCCCAGCATTTT. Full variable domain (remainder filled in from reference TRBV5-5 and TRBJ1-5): DAGVTQSPTHLIKTRGQQVTLRCSPISGHKSVSWYQQVLGQGPQFIFQYYEKEERGRGNFPDRFSARQFPNYSSELNVNALLLGDSALYLCASSLGGGRAQHFGDGTRLSIL.

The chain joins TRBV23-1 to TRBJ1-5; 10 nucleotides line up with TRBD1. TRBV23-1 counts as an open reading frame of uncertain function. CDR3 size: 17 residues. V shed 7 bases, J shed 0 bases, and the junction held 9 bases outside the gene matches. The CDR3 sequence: CASTPTGGAHSNQPQHF. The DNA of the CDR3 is TGCGCCAGCACCCCGACAGGGGGCGCGCATAGCAATCAGCCCCAGCATTTT.

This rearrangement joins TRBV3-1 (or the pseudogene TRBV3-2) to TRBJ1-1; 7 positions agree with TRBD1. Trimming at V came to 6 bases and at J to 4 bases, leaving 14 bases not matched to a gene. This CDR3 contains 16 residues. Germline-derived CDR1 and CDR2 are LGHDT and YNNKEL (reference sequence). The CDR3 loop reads CASSIYTTGRRTEAFF. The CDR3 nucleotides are TGTGCCAGCAGTATCTATACGACAGGGCGTCGCACTGAAGCTTTCTTT.

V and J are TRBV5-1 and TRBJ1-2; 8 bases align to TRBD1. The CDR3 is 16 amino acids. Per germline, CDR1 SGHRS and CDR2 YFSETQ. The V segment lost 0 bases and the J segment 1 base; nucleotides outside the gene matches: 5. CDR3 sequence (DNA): TGCGCCAGCAGCTTGGCTTTGGACAGGGTTAACTATGGCTACACCTTC. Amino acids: CASSLALDRVNYGYTF. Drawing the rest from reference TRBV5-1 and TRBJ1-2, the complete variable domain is KAGVTQTPRYLIKTRGQQVTLSCSPISGHRSVSWYQQTPGQGLQFLFEYFSETQRNKGNFPGRFSGRQFSNSRSEMNVSTLELGDSALYLCASSLALDRVNYGYTFGSGTRLTVV.

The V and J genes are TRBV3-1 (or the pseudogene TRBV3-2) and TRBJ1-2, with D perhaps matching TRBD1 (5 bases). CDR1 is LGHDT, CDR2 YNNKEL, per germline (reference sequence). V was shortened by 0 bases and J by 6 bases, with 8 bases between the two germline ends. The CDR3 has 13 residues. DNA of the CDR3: TGTGCCAGCAGCCAAGACAGGGCGGATGGCTACACCTTC. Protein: CASSQDRADGYTF.

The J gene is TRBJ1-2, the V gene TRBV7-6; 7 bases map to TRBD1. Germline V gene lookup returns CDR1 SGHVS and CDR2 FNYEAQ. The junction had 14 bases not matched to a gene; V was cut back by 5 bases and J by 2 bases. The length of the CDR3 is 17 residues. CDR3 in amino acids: CASSPRQTTGANYGYTF. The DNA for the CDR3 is TGTGCCAGCAGCCCCCGCCAAACTACAGGGGCGAACTATGGCTACACCTTC.

In nucleotides, the CDR3 is TGTGCCAGTAGTAACAGGGGGCAGGGAAATCAGCCCCAGCATTTT. Amino acid sequence: CASSNRGQGNQPQHF. The gene calls are TRBV19 and TRBJ1-5; 9 positions match TRBD1. The CDR3 length is 15 residues. Germline CDR1 is LNHDA and CDR2 is SQIVND (reference sequence). Unmatched junction bases numbered 5, after V lost 4 bases and J lost 4 bases.

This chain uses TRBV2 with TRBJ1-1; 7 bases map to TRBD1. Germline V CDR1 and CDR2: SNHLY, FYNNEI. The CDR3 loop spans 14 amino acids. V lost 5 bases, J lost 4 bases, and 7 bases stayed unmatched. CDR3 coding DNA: TGTGCCAGCAGTCCAGGGGGGCTGGGCACTGAAGCTTTCTTT. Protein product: CASSPGGLGTEAFF. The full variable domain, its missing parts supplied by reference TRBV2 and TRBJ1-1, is EPEVTQTPSHQVTQMGQEVILRCVPISNHLYFYWYRQILGQKVEFLVSFYNNEISEKSEIFDDQFSVERPDGSNFTLKIRSTKLEDSAMYFCASSPGGLGTEAFFGQGTRLTVV.

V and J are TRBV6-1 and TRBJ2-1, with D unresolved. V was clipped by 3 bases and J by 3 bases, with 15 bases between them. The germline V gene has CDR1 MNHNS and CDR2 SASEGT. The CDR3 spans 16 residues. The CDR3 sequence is CASSESLWQNYNEQFF. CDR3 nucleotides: TGTGCCAGCAGTGAGTCCCTGTGGCAGAACTACAATGAGCAGTTCTTC.

CDR3 region: CASSTGQVIDEQFF. The CDR3 DNA is TGTGCCAGCAGTACGGGACAGGTAATCGATGAGCAGTTCTTC. This chain joins TRBV6-5 and TRBJ2-1; 8 nucleotides match TRBD1. This CDR3 contains 14 residues. Germline V gene lookup returns CDR1 MNHEY and CDR2 SVGAGI. V trimming: 5 bases; J trimming: 8 bases; junction bases outside the gene matches: 8.

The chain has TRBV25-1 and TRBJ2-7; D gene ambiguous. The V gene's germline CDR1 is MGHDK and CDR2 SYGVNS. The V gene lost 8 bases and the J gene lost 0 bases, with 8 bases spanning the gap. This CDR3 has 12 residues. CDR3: CASSLYSYEQYF. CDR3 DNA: TGTGCCAGCTCACTCTACTCCTACGAGCAGTACTTC.

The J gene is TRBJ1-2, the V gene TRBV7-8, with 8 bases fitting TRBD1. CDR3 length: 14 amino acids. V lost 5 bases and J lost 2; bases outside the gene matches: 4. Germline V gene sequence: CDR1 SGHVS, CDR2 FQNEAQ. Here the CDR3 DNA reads TGTGCCAGCAGCGGCCGGGACAGGAACTATGGCTACACCTTC. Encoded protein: CASSGRDRNYGYTF.

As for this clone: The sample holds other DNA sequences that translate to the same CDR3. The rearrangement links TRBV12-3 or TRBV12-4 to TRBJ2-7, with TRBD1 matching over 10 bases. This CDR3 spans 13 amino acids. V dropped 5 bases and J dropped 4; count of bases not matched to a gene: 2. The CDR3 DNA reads TGTGCCAGCAGTCTGGGACAGGGGTACGAGCAGTACTTC. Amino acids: CASSLGQGYEQYF.

CDR3 protein: CASSPLTGGPHEQFF. The CDR3 DNA reads TGTGCCAGTAGCCCCCTCACGGGAGGGCCCCATGAGCAGTTCTTC. V gene TRBV19 combines with J gene TRBJ2-1, with 8 bases fitting TRBD2. V shed 6 bases and J 8 bases; nucleotides not matched to a gene: 12. CDR3 size: 15 residues. Germline V gene lookup returns CDR1 LNHDA and CDR2 SQIVND (reference sequence).

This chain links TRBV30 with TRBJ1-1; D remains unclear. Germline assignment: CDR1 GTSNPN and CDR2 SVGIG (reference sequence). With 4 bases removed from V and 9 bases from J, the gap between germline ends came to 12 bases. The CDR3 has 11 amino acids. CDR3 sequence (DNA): TGTGCCTGGACTCTGGCCGTTAAAGCTTTCTTT. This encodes CAWTLAVKAFF.

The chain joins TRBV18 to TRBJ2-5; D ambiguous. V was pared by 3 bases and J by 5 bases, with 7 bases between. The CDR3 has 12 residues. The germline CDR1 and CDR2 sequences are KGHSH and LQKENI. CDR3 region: CASSPYKETQYF. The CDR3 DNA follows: TGTGCCAGCTCACCTTACAAGGAGACCCAGTACTTC.

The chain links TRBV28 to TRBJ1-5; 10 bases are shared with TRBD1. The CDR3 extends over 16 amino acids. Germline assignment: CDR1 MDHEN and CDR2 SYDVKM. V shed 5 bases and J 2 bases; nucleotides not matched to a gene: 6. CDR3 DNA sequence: TGTGCCAGCAGTCTACTTGGGACAGGGGGCAATCAGCCCCAGCATTTT. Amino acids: CASSLLGTGGNQPQHF.

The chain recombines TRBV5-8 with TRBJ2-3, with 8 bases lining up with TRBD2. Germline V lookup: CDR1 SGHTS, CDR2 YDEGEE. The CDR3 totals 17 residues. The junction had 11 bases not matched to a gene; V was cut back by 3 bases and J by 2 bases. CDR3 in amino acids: CASSWGASGSYTDTQYF. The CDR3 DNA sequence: TGTGCCAGCAGCTGGGGGGCTAGCGGGTCCTACACAGATACGCAGTATTTT.

The CDR3, as DNA: TGTGCCAGCAGCCAAGGGAGCAGAACCCAGTACTTC. The encoded protein is CASSQGSRTQYF. The J gene is TRBJ2-5, the V gene TRBV3-1 (or the pseudogene TRBV3-2); D not certain. The CDR3 runs 12 residues. Trimming removed 1 base at V and 8 bases at J, with 8 bases between. Germline CDR1 reads LGHDT; CDR2 reads YNNKEL (reference sequence).